This is a list of T cell receptor beta chains from one sample in a study of blood T cell repertoires in COVID-19. Data came from immunoSEQ multiplex PCR; TCRdb stores just in-frame clones and leaves some out. This sample carries hundreds of thousands of clones, roughly 88% of them seen once, and the ten largest clones take approximately 1.5%. The sequenced sample was peripheral blood. These receptors were taken from a woman aged 25 to 39 with active or convalescent COVID-19. CDR3s include the opening cysteine and the closing phenylalanine or tryptophan. D genes are given only for firm matches. Clone size is stated in some rows and not others, as once, few, many or a class when expanded.

TRBV3-1/TRBV3-2	TRBD2	NA	TRBJ2-3	CASSQKLAGGPPDTQYF	TGTGCCAGCAGCCAAAAACTAGCGGGAGGGCCTCCAGATACGCAGTATTTT
TRBV5-1	NA	NA	TRBJ1-3	CASSLQTGSTGNTIYF	TGCGCCAGCAGCTTGCAAACAGGGTCCACTGGAAACACCATATATTTT
TRBV28	NA	NA	TRBJ1-1	CASRPIQEEAFF	TGTGCCAGCAGGCCTATACAGGAGGAAGCTTTCTTT
TRBV27	NA	NA	TRBJ2-7	CASSLRSGGLSYEQYF	TGTGCCAGCAGTTTGAGGAGCGGCGGCCTCTCCTACGAGCAGTACTTC
TRBV7-9	TRBD1	NA	TRBJ1-4	CASSLPLWTGDNEKLFF	TGTGCCAGCAGCTTACCCCTGTGGACAGGGGACAATGAAAAACTGTTTTTT
TRBV7-9	TRBD2	NA	TRBJ2-1	CASSFQLAENNEQFF	TGTGCCAGCAGCTTTCAACTAGCGGAAAACAATGAGCAGTTCTTC
TRBV24-1	NA	NA	TRBJ2-7	CATRDLRDTAYEQYF	TGTGCCACCAGAGATTTAAGGGACACCGCCTACGAGCAGTACTTC
TRBV3-1/TRBV3-2	NA	NA	TRBJ1-2	CASSQVSPGSGYGYTF	TGTGCCAGCAGCCAAGTATCTCCGGGCTCAGGGTATGGCTACACCTTC
TRBV29-1	NA	NA	TRBJ1-1	CSVTDEGMNTEAFF	TGCAGCGTAACGGACGAGGGTATGAACACTGAAGCTTTCTTT
TRBV10-3	NA	NA	TRBJ2-5	CATLLALQETQYF	TGTGCCACCTTACTCGCCCTTCAAGAGACCCAGTACTTC
TRBV2	TRBD1	few	TRBJ1-2	CASRPTEGALGGYTF	TGTGCCAGCAGGCCCACGGAGGGGGCTTTAGGCGGCTACACCTTC
TRBV28	TRBD1	NA	TRBJ1-3	CASSSGQPGGDTIYF	TGTGCCAGCAGTTCGGGACAGCCTGGAGGGGACACCATATATTTT
TRBV6-1	NA	NA	TRBJ2-7	CASSEIREEGQYF	TGTGCCAGCAGTGAAATTAGGGAGGAGGGGCAGTACTTC
TRBV9	NA	NA	TRBJ2-7	CASSEAGVPVAEQYF	TGTGCCAGCAGCGAAGCCGGGGTACCCGTGGCCGAGCAGTACTTC
TRBV5-1	NA	NA	TRBJ2-2	CASTGLGDTGELFF	TGCGCCAGCACCGGACTTGGGGACACCGGGGAGCTGTTTTTT
TRBV5-4	TRBD1	NA	TRBJ1-1	CASSLEGQVIMNTEAFF	TGTGCCAGCAGCTTGGAGGGACAGGTGATAATGAACACTGAAGCTTTCTTT
TRBV13	NA	NA	TRBJ1-2	CASSPRGYGYTF	TGTGCCAGCAGCCCAAGGGGCTATGGCTACACCTTC
TRBV6-4	TRBD2	once	TRBJ2-2	CASSKSGSYIGELFF	TGTGCCAGCAGCAAAAGCGGGAGTTACATCGGGGAGCTGTTTTTT
TRBV7-9	TRBD2	few	TRBJ2-3	CASSLASGSTDTQYF	TGTGCCAGCAGCTTAGCTAGCGGGAGCACAGATACGCAGTATTTT
TRBV29-1	TRBD1	NA	TRBJ1-2	CSVTGVIDGYTF	TGCAGCGTAACAGGGGTGATTGATGGCTACACCTTC
TRBV5-1	TRBD1	NA	TRBJ2-7	CASSLGDRGRGEQYF	TGCGCCAGCAGCTTGGGGGACAGGGGTAGAGGCGAGCAGTACTTC
TRBV19	TRBD2	NA	TRBJ2-3	CASSIGGRGTDTQYF	TGTGCCAGTAGTATTGGTGGGAGGGGCACAGATACGCAGTATTTT
TRBV5-4	TRBD1	once	TRBJ2-7	CASSSRGQGARYEQYF	TGTGCCAGCAGCTCTCGGGGACAGGGGGCGCGCTACGAGCAGTACTTC
TRBV5-5	NA	once	TRBJ1-2	CASSFGREDGYTF	TGTGCCAGCAGCTTCGGCCGGGAAGATGGCTACACCTTC
TRBV19	TRBD2	NA	TRBJ2-3	CASSPGGFTDTQYF	TGTGCCAGTAGCCCGGGGGGGTTCACAGATACGCAGTATTTT
TRBV6-5	TRBD1	NA	TRBJ1-2	CASSYRATGTPYGYTF	TGTGCCAGCAGTTACCGCGCGACAGGGACGCCCTATGGCTACACCTTC
TRBV6-5	TRBD1	NA	TRBJ1-6	CASNPPQGNNSPLHF	TGTGCCAGCAACCCCCCACAGGGGAATAATTCACCCCTCCACTTT
TRBV15	TRBD1	NA	TRBJ1-1	CATSRADRAEAFF	TGTGCCACCAGCAGGGCGGACAGGGCTGAAGCTTTCTTT
TRBV7-6	TRBD2	NA	TRBJ2-1	CASSLELAAYNEQFF	TGTGCCAGCAGCTTAGAACTAGCGGCCTACAATGAGCAGTTCTTC
TRBV30	TRBD2	NA	TRBJ2-4	CAWSVDWAGGNIQYF	TGTGCCTGGAGTGTAGATTGGGCGGGAGGAAACATTCAGTACTTC
TRBV7-9	NA	NA	TRBJ2-3	CASSLRGSDTQYF	TGTGCCAGCAGCTTGCGGGGATCAGATACGCAGTATTTT
TRBV7-6	TRBD2	NA	TRBJ2-1	CASSLEAGFRNEQFF	TGTGCCAGCAGCTTAGAAGCGGGATTTAGGAATGAGCAGTTCTTC
TRBV28	NA	NA	TRBJ2-7	CASIRSSTYEQYF	TGTGCCAGCATCCGTAGTTCTACCTACGAGCAGTACTTC
TRBV6-1	TRBD1	NA	TRBJ1-3	CASSKDRGVSGNTIYF	TGTGCCAGCAGTAAAGACAGGGGGGTCTCTGGAAACACCATATATTTT
TRBV18	TRBD2	NA	TRBJ2-3	CASSLGTSGVQSDTDTQYF	TGTGCCAGCTCACTAGGGACTAGCGGGGTTCAATCGGACACAGATACGCAGTATTTT
TRBV2	NA	NA	TRBJ1-4	CASMRAQRENEKLFF	TGTGCCAGCATGAGGGCCCAAAGGGAGAATGAAAAACTGTTTTTT
TRBV2	TRBD1	few	TRBJ1-2	CASSAHTTGGYDYGYTF	TGTGCCAGCAGTGCCCATACGACAGGGGGATACGACTATGGCTACACCTTC